This T cell receptor (beta chain) was obtained from a study of T cell responses to AZD1222 COVID-19 vaccine. Whole-study findings and limits: Sampling captured repertoires only after the peak T cell response.

Sequencing was performed with immunoSEQ multiplex PCR; in TCRdb, only in-frame clones are kept and a portion is missing. The sample table includes 150,000 or so clones. The V and J ends lost 1 base and 4 bases respectively, with 13 bases between them. This CDR3 comprises 14 residues. The germline CDR1 and CDR2 sequences are GTSNPN and SVGIG (reference sequence). With respect to this clone: Its antigen remains unidentified.

Sequencing input: peripheral blood. The origin of this receptor is an adult in good health. V gene TRBV30 combines with J gene TRBJ1-2; tentative D call: TRBD1 (6 bases). The CDR3 loop is CAWSEDSKGYGYTF. DNA for the CDR3: TGTGCCTGGAGTGAGGACAGTAAGGGCTATGGCTACACCTTC.